Sequencing of this T cell receptor beta chain was carried out in a study of beta chain features in type 1 diabetes. Study observations and caveats: Patients with type 1 diabetes carried fewer insertions and had more deletions at their VDJ junctions. Comparison showed that naive, central memory and Treg TCRB repertoires appeared more similar among patients than among healthy donors. Among patients with Type 1 diabetes, TCRB CDR3s were moderately but significantly shorter in every one of the four CD4+ subsets.

Of the isolated RNA, all was reverse transcribed, and so the sequenced material was expressed TCRB transcripts. Sequenced by immunoSEQ multiplex PCR; TCRdb stores in-frame clones only, minus some. The data contain 150,000 to 200,000 clones, roughly 63% of them singletons. Note on this clone: The target antigen is unknown.

V lost 5 bases to trimming and J lost 13 bases; unmatched junction nucleotides: 7. The CDR3 is 14 amino acids. Germline CDR1 SEHNR, CDR2 FQNEAQ (reference sequence). It was one heparinised blood draw, averaging around 100 mL, that each donor gave. CD4+ naive, central memory, regulatory and stem cell-like memory cells were sorted via CD45RO/CCR7/CD25/CD127/CD95/CD27. The chain recombines TRBV7-9 with TRBJ2-1; TRBD2 matches at 14 bases. The sequence came from a man between 25 and 39 years old with type 1 diabetes. Input material: naive CD4+ T cells from blood. The CDR3 sequence: CASSPSTSGGAQFF. DNA of the CDR3: TGTGCCAGCAGCCCCTCGACTAGCGGGGGGGCTCAGTTCTTC.